This TCR beta chain emerged from a study of blood T cells in healthy people across ages. About the research overall: Capturing about one barcoded beta molecule per two T cells was achieved by template switching.

The second PCR ran roughly 7 to 12 cycles with a sample-barcoded 5' primer and J-beta primers. A single record per CDR3 protein comes from TCRdb applying MiXCR to the 5' RACE reads. In the table there are 710,000 or so distinct CDR3 sequences, 32% of which are singletons. Germline V lookup: CDR1 SNHLY, CDR2 FYNNEI. Between the trimmed V and J ends, which lost 7 bases and 8 bases, there was a span of 15 bases. The CDR3 runs to 13 residues. This clonotype has ten or more counts. The sequence was collected from a woman at least 80 years old in good health. The specimen sequenced was blood. The chain recombines TRBV2 with TRBJ2-1; D is ambiguous. CDR3 protein: CASTRLEVHEQFF. In DNA, the CDR3 is TGTGCCAGCACCCGACTCGAGGTCCATGAGCAGTTCTTC.